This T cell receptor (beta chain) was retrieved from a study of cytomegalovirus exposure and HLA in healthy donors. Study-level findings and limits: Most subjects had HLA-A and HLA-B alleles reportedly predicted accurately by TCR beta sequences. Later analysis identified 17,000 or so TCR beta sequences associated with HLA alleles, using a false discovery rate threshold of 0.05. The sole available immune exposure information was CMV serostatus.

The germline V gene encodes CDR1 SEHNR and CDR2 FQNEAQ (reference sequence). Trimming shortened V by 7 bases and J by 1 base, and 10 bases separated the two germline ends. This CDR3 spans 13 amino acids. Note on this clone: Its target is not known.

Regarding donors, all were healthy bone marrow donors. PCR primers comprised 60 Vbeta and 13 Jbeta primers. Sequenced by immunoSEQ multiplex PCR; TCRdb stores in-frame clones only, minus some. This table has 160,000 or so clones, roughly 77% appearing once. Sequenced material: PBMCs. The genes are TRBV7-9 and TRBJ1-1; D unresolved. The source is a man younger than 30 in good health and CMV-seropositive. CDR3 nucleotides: TGTGCCAGCATGGGAGGGCAGAACACTGAAGCTTTCTTT. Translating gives CASMGGQNTEAFF.